This record covers a single T cell receptor (beta chain). The target of this receptor is not known. No clone much larger than this one lies a single base away; base qualities are absent. Donors were healthy HIV-negative adults with no recently reported acute infections or vaccinations. Every donor was a Caucasian adult residing in Nashville, Tennessee, USA. In the unsorted samples, 90 million to 100 million PBMCs were counted, and genomic DNA was extracted using the QIAamp DNA Blood Mini kit. Blood was obtained by leukapheresis, after which PBMCs were separated by Ficoll-Histopaque density gradient centrifugation and cryopreserved in liquid nitrogen vapor phase. The data are from a study of shared clonotypes between healthy human individuals (dated by TCRdb to about 2020). About the study as a whole: A few men and a couple of women, aged 18 to 49 years, made up the cohort. Blood TCR repertoires of about 5 healthy adults were deeply sequenced to estimate repertoire size and the extent of clonotype sharing between individuals. Libraries were prepared and TCR repertoires were sequenced by different laboratories using diverse techniques, in order to increase sequencing depth and limit assay-specific biases. Between about 0.9 and 10 billion PBMCs per donor were obtained by leukapheresis. Overall results and qualifications from the work: Based on pairwise subsampling, the degree of clonotype sharing among donors was expected to be affected by sequencing depth. The small number of donors limited the genetic and exposure-history diversity represented. Only blood was sampled, and tissue TCR repertoires likely differ from those in blood.

TCR CDR3 regions were amplified from genomic DNA by multiplex PCR using the deep immunoSEQ assay. Extracted genomic DNA from each cell subset was spread evenly across all wells of several immunoSEQ 96-well plates, with each plate serving as a replicate. For unsorted PBMC, each replicate PCR was loaded with 300 to 350 ng genomic DNA, equivalent to about 30,000 T cell genomes. Genomic DNA from unsorted PBMC was sequenced over ten immunoSEQ deep assay plates. Purified libraries were measured with a Qubit 3.0 fluorometer, size-checked on a Bioanalyzer 2100, and measured again with the KAPA Library Quantification kit. Each immunoSEQ 96-well plate was sequenced on its own single-read 150-cycle Illumina NextSeq 550 flow cell. As for the original processing: Because the immunoSEQ output held only junctional sequences and lacked quality scores, the filtering could not match the filtering applied to full-length reads. To assign V/J genes and CDR3, sequences were annotated using PyIR, a Python wrapper for IgBLAST v1.9, with IMGT germline references. Reads were removed for weak V/J assignments (E-value above 1e-6), missing CDR3, stop codons, out-of-frame junctions, or ambiguous translated residues. V3J clonotypes were defined as sequences sharing the same inferred V gene, J gene, and CDR3 amino acid sequence. The percentage overlap between two repertoires was calculated by dividing the number of shared unique clonotypes by the size of the smaller repertoire. Richness of each repertoire was evaluated using RTK rarefaction, the Chao1 estimator, and Recon v2.1 estimates of unobserved clonotypes. TCRdb stores this immuneACCESS table with in-frame sequences only. Part of the clones is absent; in the studies checked, under half of the shortfall reflects unresolved V genes, and no reason is known for the rest. D and trimming were read from the DNA, whereas the V and J calls and clone size are those reported in that table. The table for this sample lists about 480,000 clones; almost 80% of them were counted only once. Clones ranked in the top ten supply around an eighth of the sample.

Looking up the germline V gene (reference sequence) yields CDR1 GTSNPN and CDR2 SVGIG. Trimming takes 0 bases from V and 6 bases from J, and the germline ends sit 12 bases apart. The CDR3 runs 15 residues from the cysteine to the phenylalanine. Of the read, only the CDR3 DNA is kept; its 45 bases are in frame from base 1. Specimen: PBMCs. This clonotype originated in a woman aged 40 to 49 in good health. Some clones in this sample may be carry-over from other donors' samples. The V gene is TRBV30 and the J gene is TRBJ1-6; no D gene call is confident. The CDR3: CAWSVRRSSNSPLHF. The bases are TGTGCCTGGAGTGTACGGAGATCTAGTAATTCACCCCTCCACTTT.